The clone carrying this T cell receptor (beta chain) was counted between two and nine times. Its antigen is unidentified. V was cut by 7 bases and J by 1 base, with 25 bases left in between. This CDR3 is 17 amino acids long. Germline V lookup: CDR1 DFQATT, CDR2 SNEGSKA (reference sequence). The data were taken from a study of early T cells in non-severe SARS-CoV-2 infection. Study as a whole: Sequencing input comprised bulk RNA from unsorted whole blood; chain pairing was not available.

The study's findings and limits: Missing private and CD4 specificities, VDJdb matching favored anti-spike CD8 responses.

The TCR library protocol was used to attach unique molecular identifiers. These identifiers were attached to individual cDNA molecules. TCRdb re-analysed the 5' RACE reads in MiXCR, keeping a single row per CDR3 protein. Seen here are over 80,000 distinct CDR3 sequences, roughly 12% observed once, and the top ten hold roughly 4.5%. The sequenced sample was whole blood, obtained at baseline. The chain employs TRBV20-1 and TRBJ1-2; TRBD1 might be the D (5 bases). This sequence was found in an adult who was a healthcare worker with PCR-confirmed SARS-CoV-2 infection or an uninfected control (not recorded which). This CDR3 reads CSVRGLTDKAYNYGYTF. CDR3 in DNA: TGCAGTGTTCGGGGCCTCACCGACAAGGCGTATAACTATGGCTACACCTTC.